This T cell receptor beta chain was sequenced during a study of post-analysis software for immune sequencing data. Germline CDR1 reads DFQATT; CDR2 reads SNEGSKA (reference sequence). The CDR3 contains 15 residues. Turning to this clonotype: Its antigen is still unknown.

Unique molecular identifiers had been added to the TCR beta cDNA libraries. One entry per CDR3 protein results from TCRdb running MiXCR on the PCR reads. The sample yields 350,000 to 500,000 distinct CDR3 sequences, roughly 38% seen once. Overall study findings and caveats: Patients used five TRBV segments, including TRBV5-6, TRBV5-1 and TRBV20-1, more often than controls.

The chain is built from TRBV20-1 and TRBJ1-1; 7 bases match TRBD1. The origin of this receptor is a girl aged 2 to 9 with multiple sclerosis. Input material: blood. CDR3 sequence: CSLLGPRGDHIEAFF. As DNA, the CDR3 is TGCAGCCTCCTAGGACCCAGGGGGGACCATATTGAAGCTTTCTTT.